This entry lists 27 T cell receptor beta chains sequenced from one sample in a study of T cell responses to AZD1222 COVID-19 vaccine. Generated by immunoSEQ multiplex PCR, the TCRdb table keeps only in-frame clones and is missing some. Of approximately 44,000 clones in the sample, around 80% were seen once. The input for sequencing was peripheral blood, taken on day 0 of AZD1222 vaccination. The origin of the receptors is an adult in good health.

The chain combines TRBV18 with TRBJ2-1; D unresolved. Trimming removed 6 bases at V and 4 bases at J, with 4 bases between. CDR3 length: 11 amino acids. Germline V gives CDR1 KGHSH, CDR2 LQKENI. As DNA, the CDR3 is TGTGCCAGCTCCGGTTACAATGAGCAGTTCTTC. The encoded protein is CASSGYNEQFF.

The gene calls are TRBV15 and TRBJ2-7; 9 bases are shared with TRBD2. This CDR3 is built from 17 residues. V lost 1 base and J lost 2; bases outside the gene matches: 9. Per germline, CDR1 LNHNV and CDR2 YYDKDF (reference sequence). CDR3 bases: TGTGCCACCAGCAGAGGGATCTCTAGCGGGGAGGCCTACGAGCAGTACTTC. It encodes CATSRGISSGEAYEQYF. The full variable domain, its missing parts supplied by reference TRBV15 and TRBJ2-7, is DAMVIQNPRYQVTQFGKPVTLSCSQTLNHNVMYWYQQKSSQAPKLLFHYYDKDFNNEADTPDNFQSRRPNTSFCFLDIRSPGLGDTAMYLCATSRGISSGEAYEQYFGPGTRLTVT.

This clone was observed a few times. CDR3 sequence (DNA): TGTGCCAGCACCCTCATGAACACTGAAGCTTTCTTT. This gives the protein CASTLMNTEAFF. The rearrangement links TRBV12-3 or TRBV12-4 to TRBJ1-1; D gene unclear. The CDR3 spans 12 residues. V lost 7 bases and J 0 bases, leaving 6 bases between the germline ends.

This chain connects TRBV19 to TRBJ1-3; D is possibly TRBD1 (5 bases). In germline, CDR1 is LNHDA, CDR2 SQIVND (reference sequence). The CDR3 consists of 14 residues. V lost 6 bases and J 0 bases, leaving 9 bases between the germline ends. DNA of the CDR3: TGTGCCAGTAGCCGGGGGTACTCTGGAAACACCATATATTTT. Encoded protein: CASSRGYSGNTIYF.

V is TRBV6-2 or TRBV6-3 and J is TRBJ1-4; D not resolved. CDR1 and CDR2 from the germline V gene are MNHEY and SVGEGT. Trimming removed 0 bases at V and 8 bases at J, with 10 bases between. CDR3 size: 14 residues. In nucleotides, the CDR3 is TGTGCCAGCAGTTACTCTCTGGGCGGAGAAAAACTGTTTTTT. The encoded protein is CASSYSLGGEKLFF.

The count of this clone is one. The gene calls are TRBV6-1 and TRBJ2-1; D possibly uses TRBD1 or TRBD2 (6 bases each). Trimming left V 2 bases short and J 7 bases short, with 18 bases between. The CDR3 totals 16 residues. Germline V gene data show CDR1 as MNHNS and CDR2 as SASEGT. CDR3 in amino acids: CASSEMGHPEGNEQFF. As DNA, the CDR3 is TGTGCCAGCAGTGAAATGGGACACCCGGAGGGGAATGAGCAGTTCTTC.

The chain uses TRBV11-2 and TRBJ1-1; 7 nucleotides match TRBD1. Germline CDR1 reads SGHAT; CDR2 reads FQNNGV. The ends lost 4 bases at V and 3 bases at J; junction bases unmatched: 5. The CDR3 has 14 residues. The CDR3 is CASSYQGEDTEAFF. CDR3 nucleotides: TGTGCCAGCAGCTACCAGGGGGAGGACACTGAAGCTTTCTTT.

The DNA of the CDR3 is TGCGCCAGCAGCTTTAACAGGGATGCCTACGAGCAGTACTTC. Its translation: CASSFNRDAYEQYF. The V call is TRBV5-1, the J call TRBJ2-7, with TRBD1 as a possible D gene (6 bases). In germline, CDR1 is SGHRS, CDR2 YFSETQ. The CDR3 loop spans 14 amino acids. V lost 2 bases and J 2 bases, leaving 11 bases between the germline ends.

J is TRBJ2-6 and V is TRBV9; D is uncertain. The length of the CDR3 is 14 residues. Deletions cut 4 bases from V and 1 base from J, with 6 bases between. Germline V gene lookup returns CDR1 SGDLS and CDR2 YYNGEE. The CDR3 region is CASSPESGANVLTF. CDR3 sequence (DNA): TGTGCCAGCAGCCCGGAGTCTGGGGCCAACGTCCTGACTTTC.

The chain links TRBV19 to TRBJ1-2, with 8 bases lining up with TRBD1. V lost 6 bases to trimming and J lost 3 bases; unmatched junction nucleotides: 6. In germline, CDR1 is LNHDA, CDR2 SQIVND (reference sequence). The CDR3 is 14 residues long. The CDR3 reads CASRKTGEDYGYTF. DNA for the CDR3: TGTGCCAGTAGAAAGACAGGGGAGGACTATGGCTACACCTTC. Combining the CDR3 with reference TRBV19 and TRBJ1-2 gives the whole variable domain DGGITQSPKYLFRKEGQNVTLSCEQNLNHDAMYWYRQDPGQGLRLIYYSQIVNDFQKGDIAEGYSVSREKKESFPLTVTSAQKNPTAFYLCASRKTGEDYGYTFGSGTRLTVV.

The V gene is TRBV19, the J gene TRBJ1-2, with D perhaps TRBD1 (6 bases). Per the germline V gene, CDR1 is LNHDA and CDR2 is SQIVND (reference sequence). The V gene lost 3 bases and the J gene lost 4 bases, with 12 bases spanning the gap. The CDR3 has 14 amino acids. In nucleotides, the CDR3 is TGTGCCAGTAGTATCGGGGGGCCAGGCTATGGCTACACCTTC. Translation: CASSIGGPGYGYTF.

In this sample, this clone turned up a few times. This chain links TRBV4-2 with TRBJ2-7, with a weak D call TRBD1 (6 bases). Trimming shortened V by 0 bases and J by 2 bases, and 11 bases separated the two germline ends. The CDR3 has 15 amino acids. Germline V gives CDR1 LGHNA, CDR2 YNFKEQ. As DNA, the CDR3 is TGTGCCAGCAGCCAAGAGTGGGGGCCAGCCTACGAGCAGTACTTC. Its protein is CASSQEWGPAYEQYF.

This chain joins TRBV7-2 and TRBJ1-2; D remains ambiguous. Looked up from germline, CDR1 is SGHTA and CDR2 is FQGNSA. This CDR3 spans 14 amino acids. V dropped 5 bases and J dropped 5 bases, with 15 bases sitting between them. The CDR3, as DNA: TGTGCCAGCAGCACTAATTCCAGCCCTTATGGCTACACCTTC. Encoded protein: CASSTNSSPYGYTF.

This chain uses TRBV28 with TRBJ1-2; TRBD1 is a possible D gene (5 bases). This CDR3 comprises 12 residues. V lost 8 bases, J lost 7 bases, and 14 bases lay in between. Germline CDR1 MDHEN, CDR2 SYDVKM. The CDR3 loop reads CASLASGGGYTF. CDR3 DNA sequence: TGTGCCAGCCTTGCGAGCGGGGGTGGCTACACCTTC.

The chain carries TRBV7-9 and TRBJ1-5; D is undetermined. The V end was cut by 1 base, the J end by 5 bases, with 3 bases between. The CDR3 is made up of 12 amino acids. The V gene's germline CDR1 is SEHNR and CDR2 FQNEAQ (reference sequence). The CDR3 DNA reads TGTGCCAGCAGCTTAGTGGATCAGCCCCAGCATTTT. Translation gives CASSLVDQPQHF.

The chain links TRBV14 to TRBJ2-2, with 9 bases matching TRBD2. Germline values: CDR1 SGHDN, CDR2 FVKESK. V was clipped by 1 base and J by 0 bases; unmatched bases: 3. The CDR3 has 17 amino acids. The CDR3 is CASSQGGGASNTGELFF. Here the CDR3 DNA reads TGTGCCAGCAGCCAAGGCGGGGGGGCCTCGAACACCGGGGAGCTGTTTTTT.

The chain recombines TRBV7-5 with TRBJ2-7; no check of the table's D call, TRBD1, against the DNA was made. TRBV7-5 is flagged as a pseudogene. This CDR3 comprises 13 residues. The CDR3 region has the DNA TGTGCCAGAAGCTATCGGACACACTACGAGCAGTACTTC. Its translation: CARSYRTHYEQYF.

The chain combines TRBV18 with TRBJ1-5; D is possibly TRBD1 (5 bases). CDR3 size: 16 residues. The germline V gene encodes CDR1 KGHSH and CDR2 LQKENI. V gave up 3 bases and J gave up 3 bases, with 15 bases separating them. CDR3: CASSPSSDSYNQPQHF. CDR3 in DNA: TGTGCCAGCTCACCGTCTAGCGACAGCTACAATCAGCCCCAGCATTTT.

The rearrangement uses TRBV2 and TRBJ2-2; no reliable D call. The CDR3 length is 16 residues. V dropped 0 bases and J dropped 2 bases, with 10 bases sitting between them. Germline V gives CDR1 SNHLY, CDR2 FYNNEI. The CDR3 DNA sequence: TGTGCCAGCAGTGAAGCCGGAGCAGGCAACACCGGGGAGCTGTTTTTT. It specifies CASSEAGAGNTGELFF.

The CDR3 DNA reads as TGTGCCAGCAGTAGAAACAGGGGGCTTAACACTGAAGCTTTCTTT. Translation gives CASSRNRGLNTEAFF. V usage is TRBV6-5 and J usage is TRBJ1-1; 9 nucleotides align to TRBD1. Germline assignment: CDR1 MNHEY and CDR2 SVGAGI. The CDR3 has 15 residues. V lost 5 bases and J lost 2; bases outside the gene matches: 6.

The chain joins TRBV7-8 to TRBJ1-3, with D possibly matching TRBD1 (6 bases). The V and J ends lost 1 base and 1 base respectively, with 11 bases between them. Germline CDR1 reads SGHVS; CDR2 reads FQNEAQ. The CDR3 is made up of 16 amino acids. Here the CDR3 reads CASSLEGGVSGNTIYF. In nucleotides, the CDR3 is TGTGCCAGCAGCTTAGAGGGGGGGGTGTCTGGAAACACCATATATTTT. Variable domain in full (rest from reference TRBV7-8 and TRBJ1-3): GAGVSQSPRYKVAKRGQDVALRCDPISGHVSLFWYQQALGQGPEFLTYFQNEAQLDKSGLPSDRFFAERPEGSVSTLKIQRTQQEDSAVYLCASSLEGGVSGNTIYFGEGSWLTVV.

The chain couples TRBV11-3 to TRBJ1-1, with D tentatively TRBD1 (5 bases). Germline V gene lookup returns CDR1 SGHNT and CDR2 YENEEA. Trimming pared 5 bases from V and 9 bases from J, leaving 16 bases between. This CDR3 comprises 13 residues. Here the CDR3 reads CASSPMPDTQAFF. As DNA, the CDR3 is TGTGCCAGCAGCCCTATGCCGGACACCCAAGCTTTCTTT.

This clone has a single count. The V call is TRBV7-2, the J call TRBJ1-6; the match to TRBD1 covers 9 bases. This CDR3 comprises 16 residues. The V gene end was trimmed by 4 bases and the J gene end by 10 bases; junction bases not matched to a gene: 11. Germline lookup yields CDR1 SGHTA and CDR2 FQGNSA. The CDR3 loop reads CASSSEGTGLGSPLHF. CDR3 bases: TGTGCCAGCAGCTCAGAGGGGACAGGGCTGGGGTCACCCCTCCACTTT.

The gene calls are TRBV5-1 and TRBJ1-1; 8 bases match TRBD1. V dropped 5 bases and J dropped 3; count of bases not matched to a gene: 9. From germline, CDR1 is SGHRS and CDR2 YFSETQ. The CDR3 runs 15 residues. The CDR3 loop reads CASRKRQGRDTEAFF. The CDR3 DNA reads TGCGCCAGCAGAAAAAGACAGGGGAGGGACACTGAAGCTTTCTTT.

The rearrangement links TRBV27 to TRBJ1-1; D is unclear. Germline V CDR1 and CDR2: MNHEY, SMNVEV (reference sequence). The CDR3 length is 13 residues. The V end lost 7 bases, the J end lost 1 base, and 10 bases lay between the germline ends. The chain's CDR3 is CASNGLGNTEAFF. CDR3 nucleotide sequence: TGTGCCAGCAATGGCTTAGGGAACACTGAAGCTTTCTTT.

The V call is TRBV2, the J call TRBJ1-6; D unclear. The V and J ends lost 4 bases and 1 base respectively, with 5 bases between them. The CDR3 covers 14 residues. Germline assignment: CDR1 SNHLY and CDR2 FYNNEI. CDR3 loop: CASSGASYNSPLHF. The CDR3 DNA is TGTGCCAGCAGTGGGGCGTCCTATAATTCACCCCTCCACTTT.

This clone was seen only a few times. The CDR3 here is CASSIMAGTNYGYTF. CDR3 sequence (DNA): TGTGCCAGTAGTATTATGGCAGGAACTAACTATGGCTACACCTTC. This chain links TRBV19 with TRBJ1-2; unclear D gene. CDR1 is LNHDA and CDR2 is SQIVND in the germline V gene (reference sequence). The germline V and J ends were trimmed by 3 bases and 0 bases, with 11 bases remaining between them. The CDR3 totals 15 residues.